The T cell receptor beta chain under discussion was sequenced for a study of regulatory T cells in long-lasting Graves disease. The ends lost 4 bases at V and 8 bases at J; junction bases unmatched: 5. Germline loops: CDR1 LGHDT, CDR2 YNNKEL (reference sequence). The CDR3 length is 12 residues. The time point was: newly diagnosed GD, antithyroid drugs for less than 3 months. The TCR library was made from RNA extracted from PBMCs. Diagnoses of Graves' disease were made by American Thyroid Association guidelines. With iRepertoire HTBI primers and Arm-PCR of CDR3 regions, TCR beta libraries were built. TCRdb passed the multiplex PCR reads through MiXCR, listing each CDR3 protein once. There are about 500,000 distinct CDR3 sequences in the sample; 12% occur only once, and roughly 8.2% lies in the top ten. There are many counts of this clonotype. The data were also submitted as part of a second study, on T cells in Graves' hyperthyroidism and ophthalmopathy. This second study says: Calling Graves' hyperthyroidism stable meant ophthalmopathy did not progress within 18 months.

The clonotype comes from a woman in her 30s with Graves disease. This specimen consisted of peripheral blood mononuclear cells (PBMCs), obtained at new diagnosis, from a patient treated with antithyroid drugs. J is TRBJ2-7 and V is TRBV3-1; 7 bases align to TRBD1. CDR3: CASSRQGAKQYF. CDR3 nucleotides: TGTGCCAGCAGCCGACAGGGCGCGAAGCAGTACTTC.